This TCR beta chain derives from a study of cytomegalovirus exposure and HLA in healthy donors. Concerning this clone: Antigen: not known.

The PCR was carried out with 60 Vbeta primers and 13 Jbeta primers. The repertoire was sequenced with immunoSEQ multiplex PCR; TCRdb's copy has only in-frame clones and lacks some. The sample has about 76,000 clones, 73% seen once. This CDR3 contains 14 residues. The germline gives CDR1 SNHLY, CDR2 FYNNEI. V was pared by 7 bases and J by 9 bases, with 19 bases between. Study observations and caveats: Most subjects had HLA-A and HLA-B alleles reportedly predicted accurately by TCR beta sequences. Follow-up analysis later connected one missense variant in DCLRE1C with trimming of TCR beta V- and J-genes.

Sequencing used PBMCs. V gene TRBV2 combines with J gene TRBJ1-5, with D possibly matching TRBD1 (6 bases). The source of this sequence is a woman aged 40 to 49 in good health and CMV-seropositive. The chain's CDR3 is CASNTDSGGVPQHF. CDR3 coding DNA: TGTGCCAGCAATACGGACAGCGGGGGAGTGCCCCAGCATTTT.